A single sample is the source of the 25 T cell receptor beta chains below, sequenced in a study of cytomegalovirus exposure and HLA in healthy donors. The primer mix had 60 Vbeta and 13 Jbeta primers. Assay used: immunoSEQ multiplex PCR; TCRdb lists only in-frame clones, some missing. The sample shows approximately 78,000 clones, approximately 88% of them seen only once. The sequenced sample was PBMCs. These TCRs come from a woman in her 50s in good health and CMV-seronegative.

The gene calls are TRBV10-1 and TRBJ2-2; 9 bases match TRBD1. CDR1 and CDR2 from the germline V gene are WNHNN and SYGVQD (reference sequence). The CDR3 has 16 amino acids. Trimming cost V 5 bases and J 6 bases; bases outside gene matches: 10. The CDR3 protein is CASSTTGTGRAGELFF. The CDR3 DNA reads TGCGCCAGCAGTACTACCGGGACAGGGAGGGCCGGGGAGCTGTTTTTT.

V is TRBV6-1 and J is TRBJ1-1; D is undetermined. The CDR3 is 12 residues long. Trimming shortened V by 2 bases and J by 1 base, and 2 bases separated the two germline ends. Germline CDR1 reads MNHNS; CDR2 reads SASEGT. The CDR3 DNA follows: TGTGCCAGCAGTGAACAGAACACTGAAGCTTTCTTT. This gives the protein CASSEQNTEAFF.

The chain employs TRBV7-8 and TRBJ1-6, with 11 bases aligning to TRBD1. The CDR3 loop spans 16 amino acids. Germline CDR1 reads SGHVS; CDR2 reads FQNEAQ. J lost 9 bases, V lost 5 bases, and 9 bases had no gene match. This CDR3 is CASSPRTDRGLSPLHF. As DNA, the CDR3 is TGTGCCAGCAGCCCGAGAACGGACAGGGGGCTTTCACCCCTCCACTTT.

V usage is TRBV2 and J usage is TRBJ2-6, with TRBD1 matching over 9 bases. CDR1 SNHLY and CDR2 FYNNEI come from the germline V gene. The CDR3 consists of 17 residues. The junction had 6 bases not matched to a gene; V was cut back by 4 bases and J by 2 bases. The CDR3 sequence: CASSVQQGAPGANVLTF. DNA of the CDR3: TGTGCCAGCAGTGTCCAACAGGGGGCTCCTGGGGCCAACGTCCTGACTTTC. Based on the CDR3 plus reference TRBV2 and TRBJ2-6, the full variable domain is EPEVTQTPSHQVTQMGQEVILRCVPISNHLYFYWYRQILGQKVEFLVSFYNNEISEKSEIFDDQFSVERPDGSNFTLKIRSTKLEDSAMYFCASSVQQGAPGANVLTFGAGSRLTVL.

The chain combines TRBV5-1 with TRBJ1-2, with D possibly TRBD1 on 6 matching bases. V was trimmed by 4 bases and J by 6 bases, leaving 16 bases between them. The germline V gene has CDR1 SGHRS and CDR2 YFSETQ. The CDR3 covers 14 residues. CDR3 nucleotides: TGCGCCAGCAGCCCCGGGACAAGCCTGGATGGCTACACCTTC. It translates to CASSPGTSLDGYTF.

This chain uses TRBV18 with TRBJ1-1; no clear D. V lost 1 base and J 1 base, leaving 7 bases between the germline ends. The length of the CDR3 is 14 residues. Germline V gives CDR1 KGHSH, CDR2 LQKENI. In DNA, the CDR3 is TGTGCCAGCTCACCACTCGAGGGGAACACTGAAGCTTTCTTT. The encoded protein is CASSPLEGNTEAFF.

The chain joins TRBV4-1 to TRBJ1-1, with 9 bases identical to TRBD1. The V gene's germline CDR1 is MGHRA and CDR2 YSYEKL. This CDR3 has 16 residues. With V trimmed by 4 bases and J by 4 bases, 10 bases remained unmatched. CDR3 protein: CASSPRTGGSSTEAFF. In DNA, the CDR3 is TGCGCCAGCAGCCCCCGTACAGGGGGCTCGAGCACTGAAGCTTTCTTT.

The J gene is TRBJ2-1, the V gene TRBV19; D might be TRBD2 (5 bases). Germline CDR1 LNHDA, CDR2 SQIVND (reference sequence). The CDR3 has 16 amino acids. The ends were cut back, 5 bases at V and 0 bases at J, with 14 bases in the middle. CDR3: CASSPDLEASYNEQFF. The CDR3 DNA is TGTGCCAGTAGTCCTGATCTGGAGGCCTCCTACAATGAGCAGTTCTTC.

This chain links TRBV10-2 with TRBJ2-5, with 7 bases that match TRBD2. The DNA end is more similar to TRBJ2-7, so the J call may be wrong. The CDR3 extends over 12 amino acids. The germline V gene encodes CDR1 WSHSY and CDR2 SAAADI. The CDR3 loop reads CASSSSGYEQYF. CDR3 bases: TGCGCCAGCAGCTCTAGCGGCTACGAGCAGTACTTC.

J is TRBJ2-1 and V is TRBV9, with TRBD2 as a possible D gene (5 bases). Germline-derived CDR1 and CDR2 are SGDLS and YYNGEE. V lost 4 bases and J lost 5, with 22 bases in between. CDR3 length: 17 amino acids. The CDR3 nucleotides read TGTGCCAGCAGCTCTCCCTCGGGGAGAGAGGGTAACAATGAGCAGTTCTTC. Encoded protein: CASSSPSGREGNNEQFF.

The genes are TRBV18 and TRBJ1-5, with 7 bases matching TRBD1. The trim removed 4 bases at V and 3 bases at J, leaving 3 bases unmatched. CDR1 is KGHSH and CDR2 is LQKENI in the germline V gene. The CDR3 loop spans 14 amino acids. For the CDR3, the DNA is TGTGCCAGCTCACTGGACAGGAACAATCAGCCCCAGCATTTT. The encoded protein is CASSLDRNNQPQHF.

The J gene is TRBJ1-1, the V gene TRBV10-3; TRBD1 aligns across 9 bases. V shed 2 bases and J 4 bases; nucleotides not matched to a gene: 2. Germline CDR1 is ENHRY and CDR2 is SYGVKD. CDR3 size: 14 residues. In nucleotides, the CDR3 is TGTGCCATCAGTGAGGACAGGGGGGTCACTGAAGCTTTCTTT. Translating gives CAISEDRGVTEAFF.

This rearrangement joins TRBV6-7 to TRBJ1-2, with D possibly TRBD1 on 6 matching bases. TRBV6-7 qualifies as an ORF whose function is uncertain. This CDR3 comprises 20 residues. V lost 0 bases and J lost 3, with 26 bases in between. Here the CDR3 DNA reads TGTGCCAGCAGTTACTCGAGGGCCAGGGGAAGCTTACCACTGGACTATGGCTACACCTTC. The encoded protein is CASSYSRARGSLPLDYGYTF.

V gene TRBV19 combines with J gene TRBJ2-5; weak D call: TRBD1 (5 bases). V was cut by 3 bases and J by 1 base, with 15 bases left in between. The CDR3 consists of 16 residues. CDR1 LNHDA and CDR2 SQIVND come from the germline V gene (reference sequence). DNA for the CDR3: TGTGCCAGTAGTATGCAGGGCACAATGCTCCAAGAGACCCAGTACTTC. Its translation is CASSMQGTMLQETQYF.

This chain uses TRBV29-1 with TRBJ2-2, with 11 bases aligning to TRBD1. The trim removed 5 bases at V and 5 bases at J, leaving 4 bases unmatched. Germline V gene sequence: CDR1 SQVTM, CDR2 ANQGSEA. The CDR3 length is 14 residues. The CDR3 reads CSVRTGGRTGELFF. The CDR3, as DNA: TGCAGCGTTAGGACAGGGGGCCGGACCGGGGAGCTGTTTTTT.

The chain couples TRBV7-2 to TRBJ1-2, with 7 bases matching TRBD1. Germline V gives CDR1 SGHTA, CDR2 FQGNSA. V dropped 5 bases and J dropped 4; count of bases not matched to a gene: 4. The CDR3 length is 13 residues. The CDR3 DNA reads TGTGCCAGCAGCCGTGGACAGGCCTATGGCTACACCTTC. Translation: CASSRGQAYGYTF.

The DNA for the CDR3 is TGTGCCAGTAGTGCGACTAGCGTTAAGGATGAGCAGTTCTTC. It encodes CASSATSVKDEQFF. The rearrangement links TRBV19 to TRBJ2-1; 8 positions agree with TRBD2. This CDR3 comprises 14 residues. The V gene end was trimmed by 5 bases and the J gene end by 8 bases; junction bases not matched to a gene: 8. Germline CDR1 and CDR2: LNHDA and SQIVND (reference sequence).

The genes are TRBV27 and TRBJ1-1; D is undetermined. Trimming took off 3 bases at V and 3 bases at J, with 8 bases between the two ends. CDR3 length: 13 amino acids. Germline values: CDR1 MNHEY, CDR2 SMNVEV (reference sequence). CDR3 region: CASSFFPDTEAFF. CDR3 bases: TGTGCCAGCAGTTTCTTCCCGGACACTGAAGCTTTCTTT.

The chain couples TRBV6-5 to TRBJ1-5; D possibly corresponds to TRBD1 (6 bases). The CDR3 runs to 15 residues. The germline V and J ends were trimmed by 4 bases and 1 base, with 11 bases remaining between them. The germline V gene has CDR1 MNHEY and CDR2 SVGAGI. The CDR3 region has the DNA TGTGCCAGCAGTTCCGGGACATGGAGCAATCAGCCCCAGCATTTT. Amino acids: CASSSGTWSNQPQHF.

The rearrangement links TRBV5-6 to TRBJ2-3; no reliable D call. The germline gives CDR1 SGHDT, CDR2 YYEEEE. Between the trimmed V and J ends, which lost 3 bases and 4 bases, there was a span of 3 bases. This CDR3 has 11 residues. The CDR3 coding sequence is TGTGCCAGCAGCTACTCAGATACGCAGTATTTT. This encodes CASSYSDTQYF.

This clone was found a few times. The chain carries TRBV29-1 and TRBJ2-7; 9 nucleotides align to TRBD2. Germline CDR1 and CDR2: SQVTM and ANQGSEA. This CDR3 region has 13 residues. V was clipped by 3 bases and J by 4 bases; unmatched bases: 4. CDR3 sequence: CSVEREGMYEQYF. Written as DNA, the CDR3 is TGCAGCGTTGAGCGGGAGGGAATGTACGAGCAGTACTTC.

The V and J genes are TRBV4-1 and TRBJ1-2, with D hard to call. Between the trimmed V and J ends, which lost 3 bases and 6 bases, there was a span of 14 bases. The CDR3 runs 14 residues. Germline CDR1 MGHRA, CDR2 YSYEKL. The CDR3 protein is CASSQVLGQDGYTF. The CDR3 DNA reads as TGCGCCAGCAGCCAGGTCCTGGGTCAGGATGGCTACACCTTC.

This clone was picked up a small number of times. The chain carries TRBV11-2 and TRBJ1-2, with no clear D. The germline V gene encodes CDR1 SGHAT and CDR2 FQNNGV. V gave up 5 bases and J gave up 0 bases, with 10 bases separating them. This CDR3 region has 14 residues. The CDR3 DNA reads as TGTGCCAGCAGCCGAGGCAGCGCTAACTATGGCTACACCTTC. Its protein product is CASSRGSANYGYTF.

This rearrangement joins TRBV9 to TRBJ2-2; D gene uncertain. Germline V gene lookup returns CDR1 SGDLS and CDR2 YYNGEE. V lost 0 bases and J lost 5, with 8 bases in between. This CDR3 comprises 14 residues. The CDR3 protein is CASSVEPQTGELFF. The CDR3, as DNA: TGTGCCAGCAGCGTAGAGCCGCAAACCGGGGAGCTGTTTTTT.

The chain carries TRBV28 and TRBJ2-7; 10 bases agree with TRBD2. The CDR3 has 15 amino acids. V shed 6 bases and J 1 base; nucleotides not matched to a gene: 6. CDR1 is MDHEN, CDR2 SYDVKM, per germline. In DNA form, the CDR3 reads TGTGCCAGCAGAGACAGCGGGGGGGTGTCCTACGAGCAGTACTTC. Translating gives CASRDSGGVSYEQYF.